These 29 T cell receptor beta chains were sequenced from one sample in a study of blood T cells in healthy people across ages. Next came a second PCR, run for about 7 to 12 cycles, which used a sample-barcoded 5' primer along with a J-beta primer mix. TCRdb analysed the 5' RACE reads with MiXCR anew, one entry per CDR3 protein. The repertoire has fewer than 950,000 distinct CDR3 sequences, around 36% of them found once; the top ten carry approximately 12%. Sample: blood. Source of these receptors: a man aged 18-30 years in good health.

CDR3 region: CSVEASKTGGTGELFF. CDR3 bases: TGCAGCGTTGAAGCGAGTAAAACAGGGGGGACCGGGGAGCTGTTTTTT. This sequence joins TRBV29-1 and TRBJ2-2; 8 bases match TRBD1. Germline CDR1 SQVTM, CDR2 ANQGSEA. This CDR3 has 16 amino acids. With V trimmed by 1 base and J by 5 bases, 9 bases remained unmatched.

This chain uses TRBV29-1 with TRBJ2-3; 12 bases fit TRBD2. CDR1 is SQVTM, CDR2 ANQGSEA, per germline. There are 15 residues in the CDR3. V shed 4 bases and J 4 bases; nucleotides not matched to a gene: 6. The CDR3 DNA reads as TGCAGCGTTGTCTGGGCTAGCGGGAGGGCAGATACGCAGTATTTT. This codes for CSVVWASGRADTQYF.

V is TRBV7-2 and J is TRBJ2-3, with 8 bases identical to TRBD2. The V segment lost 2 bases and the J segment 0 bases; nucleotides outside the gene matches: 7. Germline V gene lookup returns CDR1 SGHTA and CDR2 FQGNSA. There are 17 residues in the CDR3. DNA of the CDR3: TGTGCCAGCAGCTTAAACCCCGGGGGGGCTAGCACAGATACGCAGTATTTT. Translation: CASSLNPGGASTDTQYF. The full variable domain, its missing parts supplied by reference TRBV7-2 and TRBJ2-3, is GAGVSQSPSNKVTEKGKDVELRCDPISGHTALYWYRQSLGQGLEFLIYFQGNSAPDKSGLPSDRFSAERTGGSVSTLTIQRTQQEDSAVYLCASSLNPGGASTDTQYFGPGTRLTVL.

Here the CDR3 DNA reads TGCAGTGCTGCCACACCGACAGGAATTGAAGCTTTCTTT. It encodes CSAATPTGIEAFF. V is TRBV20-1 and J is TRBJ1-1; D is possibly TRBD1 (6 bases). Trimming cost V 5 bases and J 7 bases, with 17 bases left between them. The V gene's germline CDR1 is DFQATT and CDR2 SNEGSKA (reference sequence). There are 13 residues in the CDR3.

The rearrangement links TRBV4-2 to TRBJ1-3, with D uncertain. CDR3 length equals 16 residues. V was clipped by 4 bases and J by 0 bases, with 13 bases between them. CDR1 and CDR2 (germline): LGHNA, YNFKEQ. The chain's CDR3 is CASSPRRGDSGNTIYF. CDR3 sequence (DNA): TGTGCCAGCAGCCCCCGGCGCGGTGACTCTGGAAACACCATATATTTT.

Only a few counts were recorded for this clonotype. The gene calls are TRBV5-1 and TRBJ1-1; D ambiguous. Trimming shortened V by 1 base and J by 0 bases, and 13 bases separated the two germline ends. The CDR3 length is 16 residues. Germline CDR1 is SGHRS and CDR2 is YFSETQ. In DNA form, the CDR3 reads TGCGCCAGCAGCTTGTTACCGGAGTCTATGAACACTGAAGCTTTCTTT. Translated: CASSLLPESMNTEAFF.

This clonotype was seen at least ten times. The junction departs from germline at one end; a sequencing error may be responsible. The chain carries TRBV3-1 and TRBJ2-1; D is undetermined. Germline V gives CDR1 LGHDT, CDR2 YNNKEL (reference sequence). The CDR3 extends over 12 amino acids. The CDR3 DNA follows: TGCGCCAGCAGCCAAGCTGGGAATGAGCAGTTCTTC. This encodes CASSQAGNEQFF.

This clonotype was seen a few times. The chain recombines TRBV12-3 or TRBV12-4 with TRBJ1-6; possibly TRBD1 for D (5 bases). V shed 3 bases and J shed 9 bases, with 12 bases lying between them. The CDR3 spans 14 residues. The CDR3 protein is CASSFVGAGSPLHF. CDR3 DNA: TGTGCCAGCAGTTTTGTCGGGGCAGGTTCACCCCTCCACTTT.

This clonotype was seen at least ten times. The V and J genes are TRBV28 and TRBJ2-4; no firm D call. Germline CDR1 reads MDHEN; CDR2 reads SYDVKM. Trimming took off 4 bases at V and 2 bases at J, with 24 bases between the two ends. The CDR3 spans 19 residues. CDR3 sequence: CASSSWSYKVGPTKNIQYF. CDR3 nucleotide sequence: TGTGCCAGCAGTTCCTGGTCCTACAAAGTGGGCCCAACCAAAAACATTCAGTACTTC. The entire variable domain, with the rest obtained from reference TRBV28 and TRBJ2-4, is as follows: DVKVTQSSRYLVKRTGEKVFLECVQDMDHENMFWYRQDPGLGLRLIYFSYDVKMKEKGDIPEGYSVSREKKERFSLILESASTNQTSMYLCASSSWSYKVGPTKNIQYFGAGTRLSVL.

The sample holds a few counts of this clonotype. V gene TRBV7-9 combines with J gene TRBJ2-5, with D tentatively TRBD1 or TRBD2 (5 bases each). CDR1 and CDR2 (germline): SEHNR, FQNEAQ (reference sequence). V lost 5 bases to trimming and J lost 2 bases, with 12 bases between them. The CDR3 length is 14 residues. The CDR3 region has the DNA TGTGCCAGCAGCCCCCGGGACGAACAAGAGACCCAGTACTTC. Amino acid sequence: CASSPRDEQETQYF.

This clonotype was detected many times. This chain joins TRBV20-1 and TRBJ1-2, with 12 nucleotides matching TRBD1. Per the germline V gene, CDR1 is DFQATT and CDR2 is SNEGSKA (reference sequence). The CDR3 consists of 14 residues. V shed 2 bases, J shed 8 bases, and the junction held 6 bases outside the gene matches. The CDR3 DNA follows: TGCAGTGCTAGACCGGGACAGGGGGCGAAAGGCTACACCTTC. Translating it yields CSARPGQGAKGYTF.

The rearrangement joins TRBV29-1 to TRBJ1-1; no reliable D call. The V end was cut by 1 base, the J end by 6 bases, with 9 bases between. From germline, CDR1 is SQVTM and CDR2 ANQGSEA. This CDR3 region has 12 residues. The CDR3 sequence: CSVEGQASEAFF. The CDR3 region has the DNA TGCAGCGTTGAAGGGCAGGCGTCTGAAGCTTTCTTT.

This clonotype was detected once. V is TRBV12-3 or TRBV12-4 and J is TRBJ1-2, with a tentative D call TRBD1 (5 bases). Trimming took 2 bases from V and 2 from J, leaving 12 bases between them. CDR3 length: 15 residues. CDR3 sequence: CASSLWGGGNYGYTF. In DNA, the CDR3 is TGTGCCAGCAGTTTATGGGGGGGTGGGAACTATGGCTACACCTTC.

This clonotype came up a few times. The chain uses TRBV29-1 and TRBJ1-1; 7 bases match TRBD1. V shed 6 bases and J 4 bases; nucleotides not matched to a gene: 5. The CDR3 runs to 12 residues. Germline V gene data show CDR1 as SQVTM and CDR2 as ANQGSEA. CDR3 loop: CSVRQGGTEAFF. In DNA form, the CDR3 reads TGCAGCGTACGACAGGGAGGCACTGAAGCTTTCTTT.

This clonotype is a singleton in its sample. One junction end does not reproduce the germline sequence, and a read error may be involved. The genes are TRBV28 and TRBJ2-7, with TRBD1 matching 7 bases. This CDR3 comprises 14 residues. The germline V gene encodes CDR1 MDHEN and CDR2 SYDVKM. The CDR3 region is CASRPQGSFYELYF. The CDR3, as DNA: TGTGCCAGCAGGCCACAGGGGTCTTTCTACGAGCTGTACTTC.

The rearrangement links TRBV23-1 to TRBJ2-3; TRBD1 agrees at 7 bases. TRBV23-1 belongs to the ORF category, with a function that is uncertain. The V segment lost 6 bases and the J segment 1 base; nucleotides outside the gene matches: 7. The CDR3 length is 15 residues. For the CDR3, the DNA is TGCGCCAGCAGGAGGGACAGCGTGCGCACAGATACGCAGTATTTT. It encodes CASRRDSVRTDTQYF.

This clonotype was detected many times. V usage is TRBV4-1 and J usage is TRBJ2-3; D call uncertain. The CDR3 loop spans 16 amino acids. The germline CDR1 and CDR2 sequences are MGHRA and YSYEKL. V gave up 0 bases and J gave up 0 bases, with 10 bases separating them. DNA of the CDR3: TGCGCCAGCAGCCAAGAGTCTTCGGGCAGCACAGATACGCAGTATTTT. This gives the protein CASSQESSGSTDTQYF.

CDR3 nucleotide sequence: TGCAGTGCTAATCCGGGACAGGGAGAAGGCTACACCTTC. It codes for CSANPGQGEGYTF. The J gene is TRBJ1-2, the V gene TRBV20-1, with 9 bases matching TRBD1. The ends lost 4 bases at V and 8 bases at J; junction bases unmatched: 8. The CDR3 loop spans 13 amino acids. Germline V gene data show CDR1 as DFQATT and CDR2 as SNEGSKA (reference sequence).

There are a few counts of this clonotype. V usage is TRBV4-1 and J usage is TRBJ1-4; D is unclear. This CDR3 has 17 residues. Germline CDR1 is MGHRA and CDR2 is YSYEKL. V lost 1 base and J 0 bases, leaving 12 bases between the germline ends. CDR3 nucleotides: TGCGCCAGCAGCCAAGGGTTGGAACTAACAACTAATGAAAAACTGTTTTTT. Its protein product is CASSQGLELTTNEKLFF.

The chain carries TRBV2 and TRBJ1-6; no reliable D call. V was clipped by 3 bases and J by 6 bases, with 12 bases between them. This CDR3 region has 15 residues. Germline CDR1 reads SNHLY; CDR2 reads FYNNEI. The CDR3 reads CASSESAGVNSPLHF. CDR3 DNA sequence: TGTGCCAGCAGTGAGTCGGCAGGTGTTAATTCACCCCTCCACTTT.

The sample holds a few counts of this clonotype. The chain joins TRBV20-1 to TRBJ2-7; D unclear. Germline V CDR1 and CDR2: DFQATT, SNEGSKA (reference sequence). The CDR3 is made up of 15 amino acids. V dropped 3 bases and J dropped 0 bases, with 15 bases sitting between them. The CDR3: CSASLSSQNSYEQYF. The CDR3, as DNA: TGCAGTGCTAGCCTCAGCTCCCAGAACTCCTACGAGCAGTACTTC.

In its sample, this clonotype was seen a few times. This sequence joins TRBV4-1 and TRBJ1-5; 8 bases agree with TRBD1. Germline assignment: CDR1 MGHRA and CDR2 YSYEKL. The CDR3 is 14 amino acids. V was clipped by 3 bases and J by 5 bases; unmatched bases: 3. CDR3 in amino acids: CASSHPDRDQPQHF. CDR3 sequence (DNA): TGCGCCAGCAGCCACCCGGACAGGGATCAGCCCCAGCATTTT.

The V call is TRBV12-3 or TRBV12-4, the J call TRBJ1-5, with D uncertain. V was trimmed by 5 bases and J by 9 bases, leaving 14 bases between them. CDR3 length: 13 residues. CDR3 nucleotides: TGTGCCAGCAGTCTCGGGCCGCCTGGGCCCCAGCATTTT. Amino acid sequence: CASSLGPPGPQHF.

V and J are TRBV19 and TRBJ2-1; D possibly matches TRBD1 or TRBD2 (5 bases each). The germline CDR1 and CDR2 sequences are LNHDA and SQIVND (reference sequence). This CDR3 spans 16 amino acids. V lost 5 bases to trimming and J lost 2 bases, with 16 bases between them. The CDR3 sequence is CASSELTGLTYNEQFF. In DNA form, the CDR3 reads TGTGCCAGTAGTGAGCTAACAGGACTCACCTACAATGAGCAGTTCTTC.

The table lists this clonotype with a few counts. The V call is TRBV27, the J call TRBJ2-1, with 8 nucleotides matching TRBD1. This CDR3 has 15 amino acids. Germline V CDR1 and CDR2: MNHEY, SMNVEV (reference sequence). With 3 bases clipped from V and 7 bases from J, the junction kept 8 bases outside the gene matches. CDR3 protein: CASSLQGALGNEQFF. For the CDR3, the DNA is TGTGCCAGCAGTTTGCAGGGGGCTTTAGGGAATGAGCAGTTCTTC.

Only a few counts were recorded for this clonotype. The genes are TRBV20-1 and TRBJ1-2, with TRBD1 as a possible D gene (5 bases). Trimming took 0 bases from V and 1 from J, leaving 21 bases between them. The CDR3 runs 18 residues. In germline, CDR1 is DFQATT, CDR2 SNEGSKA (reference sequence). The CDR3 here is CSARDLPKGELINYGYTF. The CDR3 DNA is TGCAGTGCTAGAGATTTACCGAAAGGGGAACTCATTAACTATGGCTACACCTTC.

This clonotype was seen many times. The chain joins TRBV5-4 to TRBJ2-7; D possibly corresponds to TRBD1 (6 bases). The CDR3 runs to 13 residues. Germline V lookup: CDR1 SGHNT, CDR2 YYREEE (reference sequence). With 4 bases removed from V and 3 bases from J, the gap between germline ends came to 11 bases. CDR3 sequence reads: CASSPDSFYEQYF. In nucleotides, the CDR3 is TGTGCCAGCAGCCCGGACAGTTTCTACGAGCAGTACTTC.

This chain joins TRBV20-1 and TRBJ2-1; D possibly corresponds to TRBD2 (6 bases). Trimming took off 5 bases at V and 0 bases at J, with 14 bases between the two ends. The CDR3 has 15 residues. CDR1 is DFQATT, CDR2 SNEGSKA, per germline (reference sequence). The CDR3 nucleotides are TGCAGTGCTCGACTGGGAGGCAGCTCCTACAATGAGCAGTTCTTC. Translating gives CSARLGGSSYNEQFF.

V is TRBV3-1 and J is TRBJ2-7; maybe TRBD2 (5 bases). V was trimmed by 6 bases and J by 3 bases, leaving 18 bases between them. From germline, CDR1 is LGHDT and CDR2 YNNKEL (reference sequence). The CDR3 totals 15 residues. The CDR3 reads CASSSTRGIGYEQYF. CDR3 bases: TGTGCCAGCAGTTCGACCCGGGGTATAGGCTACGAGCAGTACTTC.